This TCR beta chain was sequenced for a study of Ad26.COV2.S vaccination and SARS-CoV-2 variants. As regards this clone: Other DNA sequences in the same sample also yield this CDR3.

Generated by immunoSEQ multiplex PCR, the TCRdb table keeps only in-frame clones and is missing some. The table shows roughly 350,000 clones, with over 75% occurring only once. Treatment specified: about 20 received Ad26.COV2.S at low or high dose, single or two shots; about 5 received placebo; per-sample allocation not given. The samples were gathered on day 63 after the first injection of vaccine or placebo. In germline, CDR1 is SEHNR, CDR2 FQNEAQ (reference sequence). Trimming removed 3 bases from V and 3 bases from J, with 5 bases in between. The CDR3 is 12 amino acids. The rearrangement links TRBV7-9 to TRBJ1-1; no firm D call. The sequence was collected from a person between 18 and 65 years old who received the Ad26.COV2.S COVID-19 vaccine or a placebo. Sequenced material: peripheral blood, taken in a trial of Ad26.COV2.S vaccine versus placebo. The DNA for the CDR3 is TGTGCCAGCAGCTTCCGTGACACTGAAGCTTTCTTT. It translates to CASSFRDTEAFF. Variable domain in full (rest from reference TRBV7-9 and TRBJ1-1): DTGVSQNPRHKITKRGQNVTFRCDPISEHNRLYWYRQTLGQGPEFLTYFQNEAQLEKSRLLSDRFSAERPKGSFSTLEIQRTEQGDSAMYLCASSFRDTEAFFGQGTRLTVV.